Below are 13 T cell receptor delta chains sequenced from a single sample in a study of γδ T cells in repeated Plasmodium falciparum infection. TCRdb re-called the multiplex PCR reads with CATT. This sample carries roughly 90,000 delta-chain clones, approximately 1.4% of them seen once, and the ten largest clones take about 10%. Vgamma9/Vdelta2+ and Vdelta2-negative gammadelta T cells were flow-sorted from PBMC for bulk sequencing. Sequenced input: gamma-delta T cells from blood. The receptors originated from a pool of human donors (malaria-infected and uninfected, not separated).

This clone was recorded many times. A read error likely explains why the TCRdb protein, taken from a much larger clone, differs from this DNA's translation at residue 18; the protein shown is translated from the DNA. The chain has TRDV2 and TRDJ1; 12 nucleotides agree with TRDD3. CDR3 length equals 20 residues. Looked up from germline, CDR1 is GEAIGNYY and CDR2 is EKD. CDR3 sequence (DNA): TGTGCCTGTGACAAACTAGGCGGCGGACTGGGGGATACCCCTACCGATAAACCCATCTTT. It specifies CACDKLGGGLGDTPTDKPIF.

This clone appeared a few times. This DNA's translation differs at residue 9 from TCRdb's protein, which comes from a much larger clone; a read error is likely, and the protein shown is translated from the DNA. The chain is built from TRDV2 and TRDJ1; D possibly corresponds to TRDD3 (5 bases). TCRdb offers no J gene call, so here the DNA was matched to germline to obtain one. CDR1 and CDR2 (germline): GEAIGNYY, EKD. Trimming stripped 3 bases from V and 3 bases from J, with 19 bases between. The CDR3 is 16 amino acids. Written as DNA, the CDR3 is TGTGCCTGTGACCCCCTGGGTGTACCGGGGTCCGATAAACTCATCTTT. This codes for CACDPLGVPGSDKLIF.

Note on this clone: A read error likely explains this, since a far larger clone differs by one base. At the DNA level, this CDR3 is encoded by other sequences in the same sample as well. The gene calls are TRDV2 and TRDJ2; perhaps TRDD3 as D (5 bases). The J gene comes from matching the DNA to germline here; TCRdb lacks it. The CDR3 runs to 16 residues. Germline loops: CDR1 GEAIGNYY, CDR2 EKD. The V end lost 2 bases, the J end lost 0 bases, and 12 bases lay between the germline ends. CDR3 sequence (DNA): TGTGCCTGTGACATACTTGGGGAAGCTTTGACAGCACAACTCTTCTTT. This encodes CACDILGEALTAQLFF.

The sample holds a few counts of this clone. A far more abundant clone sits one base away, making this likely a read error. This sample also contains other DNA sequences that code for the same CDR3. The rearrangement links TRDV2 to TRDJ1; TRDD3 matches 11 bases. TCRdb carries no J gene annotation; the J gene was assigned here by matching the DNA with germline. V dropped 2 bases and J dropped 6; count of bases not matched to a gene: 7. The length of the CDR3 is 15 residues. The germline V gene has CDR1 GEAIGNYY and CDR2 EKD. CDR3 nucleotide sequence: TGTGCCTGTGACATCTGTGCACTGGGGGATAATAAACTCATCTTT. Residues: CACDICALGDNKLIF.

There are a few counts of this clone. The protein recorded in TCRdb matches a much larger clone and deviates from this DNA's translation at residue 21, suggesting a read error; the protein here is obtained by translating the DNA. No call exists for the J gene, whereas the V gene is TRDV2; whether TRDD3, the table's D call, matches the DNA was not checked. Germline V gene lookup returns CDR1 GEAIGNYY and CDR2 EKD. The CDR3 runs 22 residues. For the CDR3, the DNA is TGTGCCTGTGACACCGTGTCCCTGGGGGAGACAAACGGGGTCTGGGACACCCGACAGATGATTTTC. This gives the protein CACDTVSLGETNGVWDTRQMIF.

This clone was counted a few times. The protein TCRdb lists belongs to a much larger clone and differs from this DNA's translation at residue 10, which points to a read error; the protein shown is made from the DNA. The chain has TRDV1 and TRDJ1; no clear D. Per the germline V gene, CDR1 is TSWWSYY and CDR2 is QGS. The CDR3 length is 19 residues. V was pared by 1 base and J by 2 bases, with 23 bases between. The CDR3 DNA reads TGTGCTCTTGGGGAACCGTCACGGCCTCACCGCGGGAGGACCGATAAACTCATCTTT. Translating gives CALGEPSRPHRGRTDKLIF.

Remarks on this clone: TCRdb lists the protein of a much larger clone for this DNA, which differs at residue 18, so this is likely a read error; the protein given here is translated from the DNA itself. V is TRDV2 and J is TRDJ1, with 10 bases identical to TRDD3. Assignment of the J gene here rests on matching the DNA to germline, because TCRdb gives none. Germline trimming cut 5 bases from V and 3 bases from J; bases unmatched to any gene: 32. CDR1 and CDR2 from the germline V gene are GEAIGNYY and EKD. This CDR3 has 23 amino acids. The chain's CDR3 is CACGKHFLMRGIRSRGCADKLIF. The CDR3 region has the DNA TGTGCCTGTGGCAAACACTTCCTAATGAGGGGGATACGCTCCCGGGGTTGCGCCGATAAACTCATCTTT.

The chain uses TRDV1 and TRDJ1; 12 bases align to TRDD3. Assignment of the J gene here rests on matching the DNA to germline, because TCRdb gives none. Germline-derived CDR1 and CDR2 are TSWWSYY and QGS. Trimming took 3 bases from V and 0 from J; bases not matched to a gene: 23. The CDR3 has 23 residues. The CDR3 DNA reads as TGTGCTCTTGGGGAGGTAGTTCTCTGGGGGATACGCTCACCTTTCGGGTACACCGATAAACTCATCTTT. Its translation: CALGEVVLWGIRSPFGYTDKLIF.

Regarding this clone: The TCRdb protein comes from a much larger clone and disagrees with this DNA's translation at residue 9, likely due to a read error; the protein given here is derived from the DNA. V and J are TRDV2 and TRDJ3; 7 positions agree with TRDD3. As TCRdb names no J gene, one was assigned here on the basis of a DNA match to germline. The germline gives CDR1 GEAIGNYY, CDR2 EKD. CDR3 length: 17 amino acids. The J segment lost 9 bases and the V segment lost 3 bases, leaving 13 bases of the junction unmatched. The CDR3 bases are TGTGCCTGTGACGTACTGGGGACCCGCCCCGGCACCCGACAGATGTTTTTC. It translates to CACDVLGTRPGTRQMFF.

This clone was seen at least ten times. The V gene is TRDV3, the J gene TRDJ1, with TRDD3 matching 12 bases. The CDR3 runs 19 residues. Per the germline V gene, CDR1 is TVYSNPD and CDR2 is GDNSRS (reference sequence). Germline trimming cut 2 bases from V and 0 bases from J; bases unmatched to any gene: 16. The CDR3 is CAFSFNTGGYLSYTDKLIF. CDR3 bases: TGTGCCTTTTCGTTTAATACTGGGGGATACCTTTCGTACACCGATAAACTCATCTTT.

This chain uses TRDV2 with TRDJ1; 12 bases align to TRDD3. TCRdb supplies no J gene; here it was assigned by aligning the nucleotide sequence to germline. The CDR3 extends over 16 amino acids. CDR1 and CDR2 from the germline V gene are GEAIGNYY and EKD. The ends lost 3 bases at V and 9 bases at J; junction bases unmatched: 13. The CDR3 nucleotides are TGTGCCTGTGACTTGTATGCTGGGGGATACGCAAGGGAACTCATCTTT. The encoded protein is CACDLYAGGYARELIF.

Only a few counts were recorded for this clone. TCRdb attributes to this sequence the protein of a much larger clone, which differs from the DNA translation at residue 14; a read error is likely, and the protein displayed is translated from the DNA. The J segment was not called; the V segment is TRDV1; TRDD3, the table's D call, lacks a check against the DNA. CDR3 length: 16 amino acids. Germline-derived CDR1 and CDR2 are TSWWSYY and QGS. The CDR3 sequence: CALGDPSRRYTDKPIF. Here the CDR3 DNA reads TGTGCTCTTGGGGATCCTTCCCGACGGTACACCGATAAACCCATCTTT.

On this clone: One end of the junction does not line up with germline, which may come from a read error. The chain links TRDV1 to TRDJ1; 9 bases fit TRDD3. The CDR3 is 21 residues long. Germline assignment: CDR1 TSWWSYY and CDR2 QGS. CDR3 residues: CALGELSVLGDPQVYTDKLIF. CDR3 nucleotides: TGTGCTCTTGGGGAACTATCCGTACTGGGGGACCCCCAGGTGTACACAGATAAACTCATCTTT.